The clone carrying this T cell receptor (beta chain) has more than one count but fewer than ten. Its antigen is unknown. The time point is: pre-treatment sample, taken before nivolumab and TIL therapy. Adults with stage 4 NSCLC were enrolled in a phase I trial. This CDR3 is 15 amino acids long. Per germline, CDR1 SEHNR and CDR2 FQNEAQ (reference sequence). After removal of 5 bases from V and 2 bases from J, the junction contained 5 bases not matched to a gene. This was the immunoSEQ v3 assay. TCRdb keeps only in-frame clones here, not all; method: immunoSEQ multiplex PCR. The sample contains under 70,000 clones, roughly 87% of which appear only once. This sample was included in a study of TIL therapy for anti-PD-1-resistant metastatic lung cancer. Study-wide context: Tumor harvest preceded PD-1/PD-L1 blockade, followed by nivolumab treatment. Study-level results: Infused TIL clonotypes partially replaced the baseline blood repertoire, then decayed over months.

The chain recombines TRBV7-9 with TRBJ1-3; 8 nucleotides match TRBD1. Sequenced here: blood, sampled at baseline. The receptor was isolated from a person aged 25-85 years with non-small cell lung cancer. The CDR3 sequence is CASSPQGAAGNTIYF. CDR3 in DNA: TGTGCCAGCAGCCCCCAGGGGGCAGCTGGAAACACCATATATTTT.